This entry lists 17 T cell receptor beta chains sequenced from one sample in a study of shared clonotypes between healthy human individuals. The repertoire was sequenced with immunoSEQ multiplex PCR; TCRdb's copy has only in-frame clones and lacks some. The table has a few million clones, more than 90% seen once; the top ten hold 0.11% to 0.15%. Sequencing was carried out using naive CD4+ T cells sorted from blood. Noted subset: CD45RA+ positively selected. The receptors come from a young man in good health.

The chain recombines TRBV6-5 with TRBJ2-2; a weak D match, TRBD2 (6 bases). Germline lookup yields CDR1 MNHEY and CDR2 SVGAGI. V gave up 6 bases and J gave up 10 bases, with 12 bases separating them. CDR3 length equals 12 residues. CDR3 sequence reads: CASRSWREELFF. The CDR3 coding sequence is TGTGCCAGCAGATCCTGGCGGGAGGAGCTGTTTTTT.

This sequence joins TRBV2 and TRBJ1-1; D call uncertain. The CDR3 loop spans 15 amino acids. With 6 bases removed from V and 0 bases from J, the gap between germline ends came to 14 bases. Germline assignment: CDR1 SNHLY and CDR2 FYNNEI. This CDR3 reads CASRNQQWMNTEAFF. The DNA of the CDR3 is TGTGCCAGCAGAAACCAACAGTGGATGAACACTGAAGCTTTCTTT.

The V gene is TRBV7-2, the J gene TRBJ1-6; no firm D call. The germline V gene has CDR1 SGHTA and CDR2 FQGNSA. The CDR3 loop spans 13 amino acids. V was pared by 1 base and J by 10 bases, with 8 bases between. CDR3: CASSLVPWSPLHF. The CDR3 DNA sequence: TGTGCCAGCAGCTTAGTACCCTGGTCACCCCTCCACTTT. Full variable domain (missing parts from reference TRBV7-2 and TRBJ1-6): GAGVSQSPSNKVTEKGKDVELRCDPISGHTALYWYRQSLGQGLEFLIYFQGNSAPDKSGLPSDRFSAERTGGSVSTLTIQRTQQEDSAVYLCASSLVPWSPLHFGNGTRLTVT.

The chain links TRBV6-1 to TRBJ1-5; no clear D gene. V was trimmed by 2 bases and J by 6 bases, leaving 11 bases between them. Germline V gene lookup returns CDR1 MNHNS and CDR2 SASEGT. This CDR3 comprises 14 residues. CDR3 bases: TGTGCCAGCAGTGAATTCGGAGGGTCTCAGCCCCAGCATTTT. This encodes CASSEFGGSQPQHF.

The CDR3 loop reads CASSLGTSASTDTQYF. The CDR3 DNA reads as TGTGCCAGCAGTTTGGGGACTAGTGCTAGCACAGATACGCAGTATTTT. This rearrangement joins TRBV6-6 to TRBJ2-3; 8 nucleotides align to TRBD2. Per the germline V gene, CDR1 is MNHNY and CDR2 is SVGAGI (reference sequence). This CDR3 is 16 amino acids long. J lost 0 bases, V lost 4 bases, and 6 bases had no gene match.

The chain has TRBV6-1 and TRBJ1-5; D is possibly TRBD1 (5 bases). The V gene lost 3 bases and the J gene lost 11 bases, with 11 bases spanning the gap. Per the germline V gene, CDR1 is MNHNS and CDR2 is SASEGT. The CDR3 runs 12 residues. CDR3 coding DNA: TGTGCCAGCAGTGAGACACTAGGGGCCCAGCATTTT. It translates to CASSETLGAQHF.

The chain carries TRBV7-8 and TRBJ2-5, with D possibly matching TRBD2 (5 bases). CDR1 and CDR2 from the germline V gene are SGHVS and FQNEAQ. V shed 6 bases and J shed 4 bases, with 15 bases lying between them. This CDR3 spans 14 amino acids. CDR3 in amino acids: CASRRRGSGETQYF. The CDR3 DNA follows: TGTGCCAGCAGGCGCCGGGGAAGTGGAGAGACCCAGTACTTC.

The chain recombines TRBV10-3 with TRBJ1-4; D unclear. The CDR3 is 11 residues long. Germline loops: CDR1 ENHRY, CDR2 SYGVKD. The V end lost 2 bases, the J end lost 11 bases, and 6 bases lay between the germline ends. The DNA for the CDR3 is TGTGCCATCAGTGAGGGTGGTAAACTGTTTTTT. Residues: CAISEGGKLFF.

A note on this clone: The same CDR3 arises from other DNA sequences in this sample as well. The chain has TRBV5-4 and TRBJ2-7; 9 bases agree with TRBD2. The germline V gene has CDR1 SGHNT and CDR2 YYREEE (reference sequence). The CDR3 is 14 amino acids. The V segment lost 5 bases and the J segment 3 bases; nucleotides outside the gene matches: 6. The CDR3 loop reads CASRSGTSSYEQYF. The CDR3, as DNA: TGTGCCAGCAGATCCGGGACTAGCAGCTACGAGCAGTACTTC. Filled out from reference TRBV5-4 and TRBJ2-7, the complete variable domain reads ETGVTQSPTHLIKTRGQQVTLRCSSQSGHNTVSWYQQALGQGPQFIFQYYREEENGRGNFPPRFSGLQFPNYSSELNVNALELDDSALYLCASRSGTSSYEQYFGPGTRLTVT.

This sequence joins TRBV5-1 and TRBJ2-1, with D possibly called TRBD1 or TRBD2 (5 bases each). Germline V gene lookup returns CDR1 SGHRS and CDR2 YFSETQ. The CDR3 contains 14 residues. The germline V and J ends were trimmed by 0 bases and 8 bases, with 12 bases remaining between them. The CDR3 loop reads CASSLGDPRDEQFF. The DNA of the CDR3 is TGCGCCAGCAGCTTGGGGGACCCGAGGGATGAGCAGTTCTTC. Supplemented by reference TRBV5-1 and TRBJ2-1, the full variable domain reads KAGVTQTPRYLIKTRGQQVTLSCSPISGHRSVSWYQQTPGQGLQFLFEYFSETQRNKGNFPGRFSGRQFSNSRSEMNVSTLELGDSALYLCASSLGDPRDEQFFGPGTRLTVL.

As for this clone: The identical CDR3 is also encoded by other nucleotide sequences in the sample. The chain combines TRBV7-6 with TRBJ2-7; a weak D match, TRBD1 (7 bases). V was trimmed by 0 bases and J by 5 bases, leaving 8 bases between them. There are 13 residues in the CDR3. Germline CDR1 reads SGHVS; CDR2 reads FNYEAQ. CDR3 in amino acids: CASSLARGDEQYF. The CDR3 DNA follows: TGTGCCAGCAGCTTAGCCAGGGGGGACGAGCAGTACTTC.

The V gene is TRBV7-4, the J gene TRBJ1-6; D unclear. Trimming cost V 1 base and J 4 bases, with 11 bases left between them. This CDR3 region has 16 residues. CDR1 is SGHVT and CDR2 is SQSDAQ in the germline V gene. CDR3 protein: CASSLEASGYNSPLHF. CDR3 coding DNA: TGTGCCAGCAGCTTAGAAGCATCCGGGTATAATTCACCCCTCCACTTT. The whole variable domain, remainder taken from reference TRBV7-4 and TRBJ1-6, is GAGVSQSPRYKVAKRGRDVALRCDSISGHVTLYWYRQTLGQGSEVLTYSQSDAQRDKSGRPSGRFSAERPERSVSTLKIQRTEQGDSAVYLCASSLEASGYNSPLHFGNGTRLTVT.

This rearrangement joins TRBV5-1 to TRBJ1-3; possibly TRBD1 for D (5 bases). V lost 4 bases to trimming and J lost 7 bases, with 18 bases between them. This CDR3 spans 15 amino acids. Germline CDR1 and CDR2: SGHRS and YFSETQ. The CDR3 sequence is CASSPEPGSKNTIYF. CDR3 nucleotides: TGCGCCAGCAGCCCCGAGCCAGGGAGTAAGAACACCATATATTTT. Full variable domain (remainder filled in from reference TRBV5-1 and TRBJ1-3): KAGVTQTPRYLIKTRGQQVTLSCSPISGHRSVSWYQQTPGQGLQFLFEYFSETQRNKGNFPGRFSGRQFSNSRSEMNVSTLELGDSALYLCASSPEPGSKNTIYFGEGSWLTVV.

The chain joins TRBV7-2 to TRBJ2-1; 9 bases align to TRBD2. The CDR3 is 16 amino acids. The germline gives CDR1 SGHTA, CDR2 FQGNSA. The V and J ends lost 4 bases and 5 bases, in that order; junction bases with no gene match: 9. CDR3 coding DNA: TGTGCCAGCAGCTCGAGACTAGCGGAAGGAGACAATGAGCAGTTCTTC. It specifies CASSSRLAEGDNEQFF.

The chain carries TRBV6-5 and TRBJ1-5, with unresolved D. Germline V gives CDR1 MNHEY, CDR2 SVGAGI. Trimming took 6 bases from V and 8 from J, leaving 8 bases between them. The CDR3 extends over 11 amino acids. Here the CDR3 reads CASSLSEPQHF. The CDR3 region has the DNA TGTGCCAGCAGCTTATCGGAGCCCCAGCATTTT.

The chain employs TRBV28 and TRBJ2-5; D remains ambiguous. CDR1 is MDHEN, CDR2 SYDVKM, per germline. CDR3 length: 12 residues. The V end lost 8 bases, the J end lost 5 bases, and 12 bases lay between the germline ends. CDR3 bases: TGTGCCAGCGGTTCTGGATTGGAGACCCAGTACTTC. This gives the protein CASGSGLETQYF.

This clone was found a few times. Distinct nucleotide sequences in the sample also encode this CDR3. The rearrangement joins TRBV7-9 to TRBJ1-1; D is unresolved. Germline loops: CDR1 SEHNR, CDR2 FQNEAQ (reference sequence). Trimming cost V 1 base and J 0 bases, with 6 bases left between them. This CDR3 contains 14 residues. The CDR3 spells CASSLVGLNTEAFF. The CDR3 coding sequence is TGTGCCAGCAGCTTAGTGGGCTTGAACACTGAAGCTTTCTTT. Based on the CDR3 plus reference TRBV7-9 and TRBJ1-1, the full variable domain is DTGVSQNPRHKITKRGQNVTFRCDPISEHNRLYWYRQTLGQGPEFLTYFQNEAQLEKSRLLSDRFSAERPKGSFSTLEIQRTEQGDSAMYLCASSLVGLNTEAFFGQGTRLTVV.